The entry below describes one TCR beta chain. This clone came up a few times. The antigen this receptor binds is unknown. Qualities for individual bases were not recorded, and no much larger clone is one base off. Through the immunoSEQ TRB Survey service, multiplex V and J primers were used to amplify rearranged CDR3 beta regions from genomic DNA. To keep sequencing depth equal across samples, survey-level depth of up to 500,000 reads per sample was applied. Libraries were purified and pooled, and sequencing was performed on Illumina technology. As for the authors' bioinformatics: Productive clonality, sample overlap, pairwise scatters, CDR3 beta length, V/D/J gene usage and productiveness were all assessed with the immunoSEQ online tools. Calculated diversity was defined as the number of unique rearrangements divided by total templates, multiplied by 100, and Shannon and Simpson indices were computed as well. Z-score normalized data were analyzed by principal component analysis with the R prcomp function and the ggbiplot package. Morisita's index was used to quantify the clonal overlap between blood and rectum within each subject. TCRdb retrieved this table from immuneACCESS and kept in-frame rearrangements only. Not all clones are present; in checked studies, unresolved V genes account for under half, and no reason is known for the remainder. Clone size and V and J calls were adopted from that table, with D and trimming inferred from the DNA. In this sample the table shows approximately 17,000 clones, approximately 80% of which occur a single time. The ten top clones hold roughly 8% of the sample.

This record comes from a study of pediatric ulcerative colitis (dated by TCRdb to the late 2010s). With regard to the full study: From nine newly diagnosed, treatment-naive pediatric ulcerative colitis patients and four non-IBD control children, paired blood and rectal samples were collected. Study-level results and caveats: Significantly higher autologous blood-rectal clonal overlap was found in ulcerative colitis patients than in controls, which suggested increased T cell trafficking to inflamed tissue. For technical reasons, blood samples from a couple of patients gave substantially fewer templates, and these samples were excluded from the blood-rectal overlap analysis. Controls, mild-moderate and acute severe colitis patients were separated by rectal repertoire features, and reduced rectal diversity due to clonal expansions was observed in acute severe colitis. Two rectal CDR3 clonotypes were present in all ulcerative colitis patients and in none of the controls. The healthy control group was small, consisting of only four individuals. Blood-derived T cells may have been included in the rectal pinch biopsies, particularly in patients with overt colitis. Because the repertoires came from total lymphocyte DNA, rare subsets such as regulatory T cells may have patterns that are not reflected.

One to two pinch biopsies were taken from the rectum for research during colonoscopy. In controls, colonoscopy was performed for suspected IBD, macroscopically and histologically normal endoscopy was observed, and no IBD diagnosis was made within the following year. Before DNA isolation, rectal biopsies were subjected to proteinase K digestion. The Wizard kit (Promega) was used to extract genomic DNA from both blood and intestinal samples. This clonotype was obtained from a boy younger than 18 who was a control in a study of pediatric ulcerative colitis. Sequences were obtained from gut tissue.

The CDR3 sequence is CASSIDRVQPQHF. The sequence in DNA is TGTGCCAGTAGTATAGACAGGGTTCAGCCCCAGCATTTT. The rearrangement combines TRBV19 with TRBJ1-5, and perhaps TRBD1 as D gene, on 5 matching bases. The CDR3 measures 13 amino acids from cysteine to phenylalanine. The retained sequence is limited to the CDR3, 39 bases, with the frame set at the first base. The germline V gene (reference sequence) yields LNHDA for CDR1 and SQIVND for CDR2. Relative to germline, V is 0 bases shorter and J is 6 bases shorter, with 6 bases between their ends. Here the CDR3 is joined to the reference TRBV19 and TRBJ1-5 genes, and the full variable domain is: DGGITQSPKYLFRKEGQNVTLSCEQNLNHDAMYWYRQDPGQGLRLIYYSQIVNDFQKGDIAEGYSVSREKKESFPLTVTSAQKNPTAFYLCASSIDRVQPQHFGDGTRLSIL.